A selection of T cell receptor beta chains follows, all from one sample in a study of T cell responses to AZD1222 COVID-19 vaccine. Only in-frame clones appear in the TCRdb table, and some are missing; sequencing was by immunoSEQ multiplex PCR. The table has 170,000 or so clones, around 87% seen once. The input for sequencing was peripheral blood, taken on day 0 of AZD1222 vaccination. The receptors come from an adult in good health. The CDR3 runs from the conserved cysteine through the conserved F or W. The order of the fields is clone size, CDR3 length, J gene, D gene, V gene, CDR3 DNA, CDR3 protein. A D gene is named only where the DNA matches it firmly. Size is omitted from some rows. Given values are once, few, many or a class for expanded clones.

NA | 14 | TRBJ1-2 | TRBD1 | TRBV5-6 | TGTGCCAGCAGCATAGCGGGACAGGGCCATGGCTACACCTTC | CASSIAGQGHGYTF
NA | 14 | TRBJ2-2 | NA | TRBV6-4 | TGTGCCAGCAGTGACCAGGGGACGATTGGGGAGCTGTTTTTT | CASSDQGTIGELFF
NA | 13 | TRBJ2-7 | NA | TRBV24-1 | TGTGCCACTAAACAGGGAACGGGCAACGAGCAGTACTTC | CATKQGTGNEQYF
NA | 18 | TRBJ2-5 | TRBD2 | TRBV3-1/TRBV3-2 | TGTGCCAGCAGCCAAGATAGGCGACTAGCGGAGTTCCAAGAGACCCAGTACTTC | CASSQDRRLAEFQETQYF
NA | 14 | TRBJ2-1 | NA | TRBV6-5 | TGTGCCAGCTCCCTAAAGATAGAGGGCAATGAGCAGTTCTTC | CASSLKIEGNEQFF
NA | 13 | TRBJ1-1 | NA | TRBV6-5 | TGTGCCAGCAGTTTAACAGGGAACACTGAAGCTTTCTTT | CASSLTGNTEAFF
NA | 14 | TRBJ2-7 | TRBD2 | TRBV18 | TGTGCCAGCTCGACGTGGGAGGGTGCCTACGAGCAGTACTTC | CASSTWEGAYEQYF
NA | 16 | TRBJ1-6 | TRBD1 | TRBV3-1/TRBV3-2 | TGTGCCAGCAGCCTCAAGGGGACAGCGCCCTCTTCACCCCTCCACTTT | CASSLKGTAPSSPLHF
NA | 15 | TRBJ2-7 | NA | TRBV7-9 | TGTGCCAGCAGCCTGGGCGCGGAAACCTCCTACGAGCAGTACTTC | CASSLGAETSYEQYF
few | 14 | TRBJ2-7 | NA | TRBV28 | TGTGCCAGCAGTTCTACAGGGAAACGGTACGAGCAGTACTTC | CASSSTGKRYEQYF
NA | 18 | TRBJ2-7 | TRBD1 | TRBV4-2 | TGTGCCAGCAGCCAAGGGTCTATTCTCCGGGACAGGGCTTACGAGCAGTACTTC | CASSQGSILRDRAYEQYF
NA | 14 | TRBJ1-5 | NA | TRBV2 | TGTGCCAGCAGTAAGGGGAGCCTAGGTCAGCCCCAGCATTTT | CASSKGSLGQPQHF
once | 16 | TRBJ1-1 | NA | TRBV27 | TGTGCCAGCAGTATCGATCCGGGACACATGAACACTGAAGCTTTCTTT | CASSIDPGHMNTEAFF
NA | 15 | TRBJ1-2 | NA | TRBV5-1 | TGCGCCAGCAGCTTGGGAGCCGGAGCTAACTATGGCTACACCTTC | CASSLGAGANYGYTF
once | 16 | TRBJ1-6 | NA | TRBV5-1 | TGCGCCAGCAGCCTAGAGAGCAGCTCCTATAATTCACCCCTCCACTTT | CASSLESSSYNSPLHF
NA | 14 | TRBJ2-7 | NA | TRBV5-4 | TGTGCCAGCAGCTTGGCTCAGGGGGGATACGAGCAGTACTTC | CASSLAQGGYEQYF
NA | 12 | TRBJ1-1 | NA | TRBV7-9 | TGTGCCAGCAGCCCGTTTAATACTGAAGCTTTCTTT | CASSPFNTEAFF
NA | 13 | TRBJ1-2 | NA | TRBV11-2 | TGTGCCAGCAGCCCAGGGAGATTTTATGGCTACACCTTC | CASSPGRFYGYTF
NA | 11 | TRBJ2-1 | NA | TRBV19 | TGTGCCAGTGGTTACTACAATGAGCAGTTCTTC | CASGYYNEQFF
once | 14 | TRBJ1-2 | NA | TRBV7-3 | TGTGCCAGCAGCCCCCCCTATGCAGGAAGGAGCTACACCTTC | CASSPPYAGRSYTF
NA | 15 | TRBJ1-4 | TRBD1 | TRBV19 | TGTGCCAGTAGTTATCGGGACAGGGAATATGAAAAACTGTTTTTT | CASSYRDREYEKLFF
NA | 13 | TRBJ2-7 | TRBD1 | TRBV27 | TGTGCCAGCAGTCCGGACAGGGGCTACGAGCAGTACTTC | CASSPDRGYEQYF
NA | 15 | TRBJ1-5 | TRBD1 | TRBV5-8 | TGTGCCAGCAGCAGGACAGGGGGCCCTAATCAGCCCCAGCATTTT | CASSRTGGPNQPQHF
NA | 13 | TRBJ1-4 | NA | TRBV7-9 | TGTGCCAGCAGCTTAGACGTGGGTGAAAAACTGTTTTTT | CASSLDVGEKLFF
NA | 13 | TRBJ1-1 | NA | TRBV6-5 | TGTGCCAGCAGTCCTCGCCTGAACACTGAAGCTTTCTTT | CASSPRLNTEAFF
NA | 18 | TRBJ2-6 | NA | TRBV7-2 | TGTGCCAGCAGCTTAGCGGCAGCTCTCATGTCTGGGGCCAACGTCCTGACTTTC | CASSLAAALMSGANVLTF
NA | 16 | TRBJ2-1 | TRBD1 | TRBV2 | TGTGCCAGCAGTTCGGACAGGCTTCGATCTAACAATGAGCAGTTCTTC | CASSSDRLRSNNEQFF
NA | 13 | TRBJ2-3 | NA | TRBV24-1 | TGTGCCACCAGTCACCAGGACACAGATACGCAGTATTTT | CATSHQDTDTQYF
NA | 13 | TRBJ1-5 | TRBD1 | TRBV2 | TGTGCCAGCAGCCGCGACAGGGCCCAGCCCCAGCATTTT | CASSRDRAQPQHF
NA | 14 | TRBJ2-5 | NA | TRBV7-9 | TGTGCCAGCAGCTGGGGGGGCAGCCAAGAGACCCAGTACTTC | CASSWGGSQETQYF
NA | 13 | TRBJ2-3 | NA | TRBV4-1 | TGCGCCAGCAGCCAAGGAGGCTCAGATACGCAGTATTTT | CASSQGGSDTQYF
NA | 14 | TRBJ2-7 | TRBD2 | TRBV19 | TGTGCCAGTATGGGGGGACTAGCGGACTACGAGCAGTACTTC | CASMGGLADYEQYF
NA | 12 | TRBJ2-1 | NA | TRBV28 | TGTGCCAGCAAGGAGGCTGGGAATGAGCAGTTCTTC | CASKEAGNEQFF
once | 13 | TRBJ1-2 | NA | TRBV19 | TGTGCCAGTATGCCCAACAGGATGGGTGGCTACACCTTC | CASMPNRMGGYTF
NA | 14 | TRBJ1-5 | TRBD1 | TRBV19 | TGTGCCAGTAGTTTCAGGGGGAGCAATCAGCCCCAGCATTTT | CASSFRGSNQPQHF
NA | 17 | TRBJ1-2 | NA | TRBV11-2 | TGTGCCAGCAGCTTAGGCCGGTGGCAACCCACTAACTATGGCTACACCTTC | CASSLGRWQPTNYGYTF
NA | 15 | TRBJ2-1 | NA | TRBV28 | TGTGCCAGCAGTTTGTGGAGGGCAATTAGGAGTGCGGAGTTCTTC | CASSLWRAIRSAEFF
NA | 15 | TRBJ2-3 | TRBD2 | TRBV10-2 | TGCGCCAGCAGGAGGACTAGCGGGCTGACAGATACGCAGTATTTT | CASRRTSGLTDTQYF
few | 14 | TRBJ2-1 | TRBD2 | TRBV7-2 | TGTGCCAGCAGCCCCCGCGCTAGCGGGAGTGCGCAGTTCTTC | CASSPRASGSAQFF
NA | 13 | TRBJ1-1 | NA | TRBV5-1 | TGCGCCAGCAGCTTATGGGGAGACACTGAAGCTTTCTTT | CASSLWGDTEAFF
once | 13 | TRBJ1-3 | NA | TRBV29-1 | TGCAGCGTTGAACCGACAGCCGGAAACACCATATATTTT | CSVEPTAGNTIYF